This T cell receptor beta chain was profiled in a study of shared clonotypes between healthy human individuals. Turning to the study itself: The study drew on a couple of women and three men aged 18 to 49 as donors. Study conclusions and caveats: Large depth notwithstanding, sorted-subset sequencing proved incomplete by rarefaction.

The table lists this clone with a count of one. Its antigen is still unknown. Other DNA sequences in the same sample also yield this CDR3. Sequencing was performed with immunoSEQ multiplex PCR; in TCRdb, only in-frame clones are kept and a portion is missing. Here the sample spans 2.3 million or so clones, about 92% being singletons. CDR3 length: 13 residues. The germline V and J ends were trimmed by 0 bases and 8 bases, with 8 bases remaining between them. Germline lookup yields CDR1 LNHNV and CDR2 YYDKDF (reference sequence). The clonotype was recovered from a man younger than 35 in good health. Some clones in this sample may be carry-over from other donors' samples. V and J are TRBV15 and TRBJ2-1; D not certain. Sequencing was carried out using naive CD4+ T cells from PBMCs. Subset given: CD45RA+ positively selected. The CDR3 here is CATSRDTGDEQFF. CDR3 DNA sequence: TGTGCCACCAGCAGAGATACTGGGGATGAGCAGTTCTTC.